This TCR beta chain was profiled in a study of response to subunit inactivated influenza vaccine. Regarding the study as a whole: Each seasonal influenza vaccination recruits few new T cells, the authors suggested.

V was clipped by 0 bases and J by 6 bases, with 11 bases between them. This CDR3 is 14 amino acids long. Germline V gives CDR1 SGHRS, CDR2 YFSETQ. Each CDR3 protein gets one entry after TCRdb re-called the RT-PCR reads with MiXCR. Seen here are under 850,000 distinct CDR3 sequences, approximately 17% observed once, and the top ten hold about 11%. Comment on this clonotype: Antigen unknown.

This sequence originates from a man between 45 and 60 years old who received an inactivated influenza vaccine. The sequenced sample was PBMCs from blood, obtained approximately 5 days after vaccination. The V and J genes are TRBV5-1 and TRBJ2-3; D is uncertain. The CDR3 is CASSLAVSSDTQYF. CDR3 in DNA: TGCGCCAGCAGCTTGGCCGTATCGTCCGATACGCAGTATTTT. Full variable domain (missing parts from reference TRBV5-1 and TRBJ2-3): KAGVTQTPRYLIKTRGQQVTLSCSPISGHRSVSWYQQTPGQGLQFLFEYFSETQRNKGNFPGRFSGRQFSNSRSEMNVSTLELGDSALYLCASSLAVSSDTQYFGPGTRLTVL.